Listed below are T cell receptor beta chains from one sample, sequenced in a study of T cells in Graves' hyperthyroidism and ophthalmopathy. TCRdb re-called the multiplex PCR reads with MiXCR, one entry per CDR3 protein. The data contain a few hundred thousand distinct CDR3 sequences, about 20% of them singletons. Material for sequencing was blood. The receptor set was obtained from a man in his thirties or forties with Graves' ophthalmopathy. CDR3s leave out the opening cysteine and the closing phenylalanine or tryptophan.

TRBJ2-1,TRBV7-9,ASSLAAGGAWLF
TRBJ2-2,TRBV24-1,ATSDLDLRGAGELF
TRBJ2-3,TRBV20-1,SAKLAGGSYFTDTQY
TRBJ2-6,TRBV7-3,ASSPLLRANVLT
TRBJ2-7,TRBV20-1,SARDGVAGGPYYEQY
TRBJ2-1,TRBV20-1,SAQDLAGAYNEQF
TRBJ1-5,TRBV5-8,ASSLGTDSQPQH
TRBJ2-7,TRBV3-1,ASSYTGLAGSYEQY
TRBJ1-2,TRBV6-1,ASRTGSGYT
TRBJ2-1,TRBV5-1,ASSLSGTGYNEQF
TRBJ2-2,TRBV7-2,ASSTGTSGRSDGELF
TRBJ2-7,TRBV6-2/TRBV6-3,ASSYSPAATYEQY
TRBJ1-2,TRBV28,ASSWGTGPGYT
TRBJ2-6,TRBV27,ASSLFSGANVLT
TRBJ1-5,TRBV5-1,ASSLEGGGNQPQH
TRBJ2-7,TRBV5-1,ASSLDPAGFYEQY
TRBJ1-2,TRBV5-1,ASSLGGAVNYGYT
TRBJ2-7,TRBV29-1,GVETSGSSYEQY
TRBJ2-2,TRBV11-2,ASSSNVLTGELF
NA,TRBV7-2,ASSIASPGGAF
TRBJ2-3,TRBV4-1,ASSQETWGLTDTQY
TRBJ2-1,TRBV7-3,ASSLGAGSGTSGSDEQF
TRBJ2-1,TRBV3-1,ASSSPRDRAEQF
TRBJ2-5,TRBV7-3,ASIRPGQRQETQY
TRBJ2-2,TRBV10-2,ASRGGFTGELF
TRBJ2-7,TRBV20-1,SARATGSRIYEQY
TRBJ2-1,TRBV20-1,SAGGTSGRALSEQF
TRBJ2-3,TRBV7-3,ASSSKRESTDTQY
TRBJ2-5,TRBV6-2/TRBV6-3,ASSLSVYQETQY
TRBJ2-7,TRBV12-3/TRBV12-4,ASSPGQGSGEQY
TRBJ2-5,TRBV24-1,ATSGVGETQY
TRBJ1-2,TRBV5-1,ASSLYTGAYGYT
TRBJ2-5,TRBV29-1,SVDLETQY
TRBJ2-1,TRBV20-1,SASIAGDADEQF
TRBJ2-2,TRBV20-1,SVVTFAGELF
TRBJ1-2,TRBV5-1,ASSPIDNYGYT